Below, 5 T cell receptor beta chains from the same sample are listed, as sequenced in a study of immune characterization of retroperitoneal liposarcoma. TCRdb used MiXCR to reprocess the PCR reads, holding one entry per CDR3 protein. The table has around 10,000 distinct CDR3 sequences, around 30% seen once; the top ten hold about 7.7%. Source material: tumor tissue. These receptors all come from a male donor with retroperitoneal liposarcoma.

This chain uses TRBV5-5 with TRBJ1-1; D is unclear. Germline lookup yields CDR1 SGHKS and CDR2 YYEKEE (reference sequence). The V end was cut by 7 bases, the J end by 4 bases, with 5 bases between. The CDR3 sequence is 10 residues long. Here the CDR3 DNA reads TGTGCCAGCCTCGGCACTGAAGCTTTCTTT. Protein product: CASLGTEAFF.

This clonotype was observed a few times. V and J are TRBV6-1 and TRBJ2-1, with D hard to call. Germline V CDR1 and CDR2: MNHNS, SASEGT. Trimming stripped 4 bases from V and 13 bases from J, with 20 bases between. CDR3 length: 14 amino acids. The CDR3 region has the DNA TGTGCCAGCAGTGTGTCACTTTACCAAGAGACCCAGTTCTTC. This encodes CASSVSLYQETQFF.

This clonotype occurred once. The chain joins TRBV7-2 to TRBJ2-2; a possible D gene is TRBD2 (5 bases). Germline V gene lookup returns CDR1 SGHTA and CDR2 FQGNSA. The ends were cut back, 5 bases at V and 1 base at J, with 11 bases in the middle. There are 15 residues in the CDR3. The CDR3 DNA follows: TGTGCCAGCAGCCCCGACGCGGGGAACACCGGGGAGCTGTTTTTT. As protein: CASSPDAGNTGELFF.

This clonotype showed up many times. This rearrangement joins TRBV6-1 to TRBJ2-1; D perhaps matches TRBD1 (5 bases). The V end lost 5 bases, the J end lost 10 bases, and 21 bases lay between the germline ends. The CDR3 totals 15 residues. Germline CDR1 and CDR2: MNHNS and SASEGT. Here the CDR3 DNA reads TGTGCCAGCAGTTCCCCTCGCAGGACACGGTACGAGCAGTTCTTC. This sequence encodes CASSSPRRTRYEQFF.

The genes are TRBV24-1 and TRBJ2-1; 12 bases align to TRBD2. V was pared by 7 bases and J by 7 bases, with 7 bases of the junction left unmatched. Per germline, CDR1 KGHDR and CDR2 SFDVKD. The CDR3 contains 15 residues. The CDR3 DNA sequence: TGTGCCACCAGCAAATCCGGACTAGCGGGAAATGAGCAGTTCTTC. Its translation: CATSKSGLAGNEQFF.